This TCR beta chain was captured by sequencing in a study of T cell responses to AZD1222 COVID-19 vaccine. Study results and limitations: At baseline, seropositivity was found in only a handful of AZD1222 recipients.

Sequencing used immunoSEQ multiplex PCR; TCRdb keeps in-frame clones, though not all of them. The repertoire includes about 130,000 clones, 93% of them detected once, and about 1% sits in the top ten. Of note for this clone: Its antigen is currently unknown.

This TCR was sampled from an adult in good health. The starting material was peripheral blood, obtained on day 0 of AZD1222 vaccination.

The DNA for the CDR3 is TGTGCCATCAGTGTAGACAGATTCTATGGCTACACCTTC. Its translation is CAISVDRFYGYTF. The V call is TRBV10-3, the J call TRBJ1-2; a possible D gene is TRBD1 (5 bases). Germline V CDR1 and CDR2: ENHRY, SYGVKD. The CDR3 consists of 13 residues. V shed 4 bases and J shed 4 bases, with 10 bases lying between them.